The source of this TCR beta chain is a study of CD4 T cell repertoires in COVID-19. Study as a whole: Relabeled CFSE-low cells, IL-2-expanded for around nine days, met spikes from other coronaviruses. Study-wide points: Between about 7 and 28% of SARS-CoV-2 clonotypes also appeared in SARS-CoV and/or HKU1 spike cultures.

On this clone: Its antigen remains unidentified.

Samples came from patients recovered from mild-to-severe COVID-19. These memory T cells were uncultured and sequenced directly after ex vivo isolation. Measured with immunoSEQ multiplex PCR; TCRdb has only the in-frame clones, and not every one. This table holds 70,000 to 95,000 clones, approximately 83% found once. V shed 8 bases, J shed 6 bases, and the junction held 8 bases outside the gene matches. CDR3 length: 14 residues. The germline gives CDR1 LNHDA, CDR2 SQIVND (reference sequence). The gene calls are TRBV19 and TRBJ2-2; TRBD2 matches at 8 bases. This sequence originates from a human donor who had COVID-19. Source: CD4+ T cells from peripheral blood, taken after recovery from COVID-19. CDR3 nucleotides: TGTGCCAGTGCCCGGACTAGCAGGCCCGGGGAGCTGTTTTTT. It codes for CASARTSRPGELFF.